Presented here are 9 T cell receptor beta chains from one specimen sequenced in a study of T cell therapy after organ transplantation. For these receptors, no antigen is known. Sample time point: 20-29 weeks after completion of therapy. Libraries were prepared by immunoSEQ multiplex PCR; TCRdb keeps only in-frame clonotypes and omits some of them. The table shows approximately 22,000 clones, with 80% to 85% occurring only once. The starting material was CD8+ T cells from blood, obtained after autologous CMV-specific T cell therapy. These TCRs come from a human patient who had received a solid organ transplant and had CMV disease. The graft donor may account for some of the T cells.

The rearrangement links TRBV6-5 to TRBJ2-3; TRBD2 matches 8 bases. Unmatched junction bases numbered 11, after V lost 4 bases and J lost 11 bases. From germline, CDR1 is MNHEY and CDR2 SVGAGI. The CDR3 runs to 14 residues. CDR3 amino acids: CASSWGPRAGEQYF. CDR3 coding DNA: TGTGCCAGCAGTTGGGGGCCAAGAGCGGGGGAGCAGTATTTT.

DNA for the CDR3: TGTGCCAGCAGCCAATCTCCCAGCGGGACCTACGAGCAGTACTTC. As protein: CASSQSPSGTYEQYF. The V and J genes are TRBV16 and TRBJ2-7; the match to TRBD2 covers 7 bases. Germline lookup yields CDR1 KGHSY and CDR2 FQNENV. With 0 bases clipped from V and 2 bases from J, the junction kept 4 bases outside the gene matches. The CDR3 has 15 amino acids.

This sequence joins TRBV9 and TRBJ2-7, with D tentatively TRBD1 (6 bases). CDR3 length: 14 residues. The V end was cut by 0 bases, the J end by 6 bases, with 13 bases between. Per germline, CDR1 SGDLS and CDR2 YYNGEE. The CDR3 DNA sequence: TGTGCCAGCAGCGTAGAGGGACAAGGTGCCGAGCAGTACTTC. Amino acids: CASSVEGQGAEQYF. Based on the CDR3 plus reference TRBV9 and TRBJ2-7, the full variable domain is DSGVTQTPKHLITATGQRVTLRCSPRSGDLSVYWYQQSLDQGLQFLIQYYNGEERAKGNILERFSAQQFPDLHSELNLSSLELGDSALYFCASSVEGQGAEQYFGPGTRLTVT.

The chain is built from TRBV2 and TRBJ2-1; D ambiguous. Germline CDR1 SNHLY, CDR2 FYNNEI. Trimming pared 8 bases from V and 4 bases from J, leaving 18 bases between. The CDR3 sequence is 15 residues long. The CDR3 is CASSDLTWQYNEQFF. The CDR3 DNA follows: TGTGCCAGCTCCGACCTGACGTGGCAATACAATGAGCAGTTCTTC.

The J gene is TRBJ1-5, the V gene TRBV28, with D perhaps matching TRBD1 (6 bases). Germline lookup yields CDR1 MDHEN and CDR2 SYDVKM. V lost 6 bases, J lost 0 bases, and 12 bases lay in between. The CDR3 is made up of 15 amino acids. This CDR3 is CASRVGGYSNQPQHF. The DNA for the CDR3 is TGTGCCAGCAGAGTAGGGGGATATAGCAATCAGCCCCAGCATTTT.

The V gene is TRBV5-5, the J gene TRBJ2-1, with 7 bases fitting TRBD1. Germline CDR1 and CDR2: SGHKS and YYEKEE (reference sequence). The CDR3 loop spans 14 amino acids. With 0 bases clipped from V and 9 bases from J, the junction kept 6 bases outside the gene matches. The DNA for the CDR3 is TGTGCCAGCAGCTTGGCAAAGGGGGCTCGTGAGCAGTTCTTC. It specifies CASSLAKGAREQFF.

The CDR3 coding sequence is TGTGCCAGTAGTATAGTGGCCAGCACCTACGAGCAGTACTTC. This codes for CASSIVASTYEQYF. This chain uses TRBV19 with TRBJ2-7; D not resolved. The V end lost 1 base, the J end lost 2 bases, and 9 bases lay between the germline ends. Germline V CDR1 and CDR2: LNHDA, SQIVND (reference sequence). This CDR3 has 14 amino acids.

The J gene is TRBJ2-1, the V gene TRBV7-9, with 9 positions matching TRBD2. Germline CDR1 is SEHNR and CDR2 is FQNEAQ (reference sequence). The CDR3 totals 17 residues. V was pared by 0 bases and J by 6 bases, with 9 bases of the junction left unmatched. The CDR3: CASSLAPGLAASNEQFF. The CDR3 nucleotides read TGTGCCAGCAGCTTAGCTCCGGGACTAGCAGCCAGCAATGAGCAGTTCTTC.

This clone was seen a few times. V and J are TRBV13 and TRBJ2-3; 7 bases are a match to TRBD1. CDR3 size: 15 residues. The ends lost 5 bases at V and 2 bases at J; junction bases unmatched: 7. CDR1 and CDR2 (germline): PRHDT, FYEKMQ (reference sequence). CDR3 coding DNA: TGTGCCAGCAGCCGGGGACAGAGTTTCACAGATACGCAGTATTTT. Its protein product is CASSRGQSFTDTQYF.